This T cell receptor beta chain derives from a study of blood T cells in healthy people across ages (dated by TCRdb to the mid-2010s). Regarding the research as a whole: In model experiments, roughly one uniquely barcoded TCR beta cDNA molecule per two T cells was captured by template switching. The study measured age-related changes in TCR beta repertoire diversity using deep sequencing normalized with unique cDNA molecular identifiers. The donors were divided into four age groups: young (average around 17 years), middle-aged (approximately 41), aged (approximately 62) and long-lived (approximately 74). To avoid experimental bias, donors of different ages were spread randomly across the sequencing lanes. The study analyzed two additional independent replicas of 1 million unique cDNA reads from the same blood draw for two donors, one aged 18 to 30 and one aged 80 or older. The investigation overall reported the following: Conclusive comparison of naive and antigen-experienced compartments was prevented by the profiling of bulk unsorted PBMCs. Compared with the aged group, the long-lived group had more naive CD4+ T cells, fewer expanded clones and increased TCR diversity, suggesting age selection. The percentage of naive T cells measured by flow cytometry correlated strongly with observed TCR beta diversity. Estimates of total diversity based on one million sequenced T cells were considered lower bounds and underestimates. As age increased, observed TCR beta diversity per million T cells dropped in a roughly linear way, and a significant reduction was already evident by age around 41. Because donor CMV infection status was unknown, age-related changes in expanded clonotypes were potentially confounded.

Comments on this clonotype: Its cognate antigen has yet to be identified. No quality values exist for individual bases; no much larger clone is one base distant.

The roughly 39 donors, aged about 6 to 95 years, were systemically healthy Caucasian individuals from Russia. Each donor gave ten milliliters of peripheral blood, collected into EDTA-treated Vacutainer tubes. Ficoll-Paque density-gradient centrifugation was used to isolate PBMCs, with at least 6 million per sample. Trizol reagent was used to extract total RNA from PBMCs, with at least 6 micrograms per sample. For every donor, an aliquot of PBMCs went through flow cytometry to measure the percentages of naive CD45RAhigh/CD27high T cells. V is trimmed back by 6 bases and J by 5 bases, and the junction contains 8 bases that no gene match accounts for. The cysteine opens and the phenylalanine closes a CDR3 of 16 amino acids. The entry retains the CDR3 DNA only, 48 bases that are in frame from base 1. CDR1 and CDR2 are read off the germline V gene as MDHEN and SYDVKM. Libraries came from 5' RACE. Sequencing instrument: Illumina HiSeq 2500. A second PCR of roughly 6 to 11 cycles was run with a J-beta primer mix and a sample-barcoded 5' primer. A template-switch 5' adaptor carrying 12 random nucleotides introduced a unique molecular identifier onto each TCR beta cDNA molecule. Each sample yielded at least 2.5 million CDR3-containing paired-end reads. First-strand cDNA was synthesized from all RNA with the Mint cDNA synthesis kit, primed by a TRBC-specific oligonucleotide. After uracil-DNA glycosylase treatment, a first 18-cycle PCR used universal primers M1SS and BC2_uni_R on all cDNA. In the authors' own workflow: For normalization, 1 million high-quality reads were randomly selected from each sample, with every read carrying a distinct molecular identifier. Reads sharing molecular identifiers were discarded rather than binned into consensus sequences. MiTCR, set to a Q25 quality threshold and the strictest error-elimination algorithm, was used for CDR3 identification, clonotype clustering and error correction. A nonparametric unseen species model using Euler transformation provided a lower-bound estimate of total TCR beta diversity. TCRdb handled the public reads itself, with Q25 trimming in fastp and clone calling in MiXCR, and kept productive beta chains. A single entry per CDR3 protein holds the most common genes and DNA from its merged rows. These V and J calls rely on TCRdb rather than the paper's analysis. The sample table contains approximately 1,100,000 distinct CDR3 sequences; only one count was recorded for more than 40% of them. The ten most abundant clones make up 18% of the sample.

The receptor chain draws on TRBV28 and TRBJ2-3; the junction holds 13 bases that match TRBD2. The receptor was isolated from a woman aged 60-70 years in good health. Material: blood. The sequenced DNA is TGTGCCAGCAGCCCCGGACTAGCGGGAGAAGGAGATACGCAGTATTTT. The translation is CASSPGLAGEGDTQYF.